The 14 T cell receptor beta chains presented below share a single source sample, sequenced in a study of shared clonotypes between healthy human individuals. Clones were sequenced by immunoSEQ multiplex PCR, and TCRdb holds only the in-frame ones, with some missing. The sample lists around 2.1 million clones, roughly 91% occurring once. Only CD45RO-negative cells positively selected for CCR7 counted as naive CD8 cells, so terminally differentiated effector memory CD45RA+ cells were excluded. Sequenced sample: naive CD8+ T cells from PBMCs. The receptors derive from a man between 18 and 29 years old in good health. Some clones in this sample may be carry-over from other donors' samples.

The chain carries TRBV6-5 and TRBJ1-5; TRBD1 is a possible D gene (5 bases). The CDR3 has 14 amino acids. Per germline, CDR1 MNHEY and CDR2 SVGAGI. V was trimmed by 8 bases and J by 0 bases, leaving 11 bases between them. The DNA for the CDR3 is TGTGCCAGCTCCGGGGGGAATAGCAATCAGCCCCAGCATTTT. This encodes CASSGGNSNQPQHF.

The CDR3 coding sequence is TGTGCCAGCAGCCGGGGACAGGGAAAAGGCGAGCAGTACTTC. Translated: CASSRGQGKGEQYF. This sequence joins TRBV2 and TRBJ2-7; 9 positions match TRBD1. The CDR3 spans 14 residues. Losses at the gene ends were 6 bases for V and 6 bases for J; bases not matched to a gene: 9. Germline V CDR1 and CDR2: SNHLY, FYNNEI.

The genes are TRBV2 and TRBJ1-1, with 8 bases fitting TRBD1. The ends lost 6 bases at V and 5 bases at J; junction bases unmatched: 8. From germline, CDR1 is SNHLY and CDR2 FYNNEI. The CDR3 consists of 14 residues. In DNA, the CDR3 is TGTGCCAGCAGGGAACAGGGGGGATCGACTGAAGCTTTCTTT. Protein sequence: CASREQGGSTEAFF.

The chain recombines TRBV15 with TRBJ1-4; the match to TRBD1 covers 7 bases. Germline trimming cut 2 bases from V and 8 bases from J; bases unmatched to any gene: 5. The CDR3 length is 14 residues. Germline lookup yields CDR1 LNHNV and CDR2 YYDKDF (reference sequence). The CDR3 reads CATSRTGATEKLFF. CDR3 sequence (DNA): TGTGCCACCAGCAGAACAGGGGCGACCGAAAAACTGTTTTTT.

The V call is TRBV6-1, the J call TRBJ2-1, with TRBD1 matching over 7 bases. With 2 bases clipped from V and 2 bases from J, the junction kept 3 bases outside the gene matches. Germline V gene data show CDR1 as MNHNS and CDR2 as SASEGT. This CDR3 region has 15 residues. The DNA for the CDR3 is TGTGCCAGCAGTGAAAACAGGGGCACCTACAATGAGCAGTTCTTC. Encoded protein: CASSENRGTYNEQFF.

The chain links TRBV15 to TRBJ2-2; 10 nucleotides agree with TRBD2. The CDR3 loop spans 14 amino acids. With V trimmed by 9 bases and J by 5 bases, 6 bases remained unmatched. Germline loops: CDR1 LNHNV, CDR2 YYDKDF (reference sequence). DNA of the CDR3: TGTGCCACTAATAGCGGGAGGAGTACCGGGGAGCTGTTTTTT. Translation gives CATNSGRSTGELFF.

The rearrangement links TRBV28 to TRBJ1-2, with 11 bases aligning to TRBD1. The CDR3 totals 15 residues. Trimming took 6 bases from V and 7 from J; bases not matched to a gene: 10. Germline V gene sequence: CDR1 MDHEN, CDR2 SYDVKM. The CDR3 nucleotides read TGTGCCAGCAGCAACAAAGCCGGGACAGGGGGTGGCTACACCTTC. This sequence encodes CASSNKAGTGGGYTF.

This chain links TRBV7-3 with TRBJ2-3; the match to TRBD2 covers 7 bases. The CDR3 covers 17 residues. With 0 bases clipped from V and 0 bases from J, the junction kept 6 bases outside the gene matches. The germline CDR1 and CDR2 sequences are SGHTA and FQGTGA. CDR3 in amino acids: CASSLTTPSGSTDTQYF. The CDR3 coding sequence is TGTGCCAGCAGCTTAACCACCCCTAGCGGTAGCACAGATACGCAGTATTTT.

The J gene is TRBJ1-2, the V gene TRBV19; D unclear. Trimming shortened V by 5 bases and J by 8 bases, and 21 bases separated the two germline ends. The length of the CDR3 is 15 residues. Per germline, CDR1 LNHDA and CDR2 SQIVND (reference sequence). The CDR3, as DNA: TGTGCCAGTAGTGATTGGCGGTCTGGCTTAGCGGGCTACACCTTC. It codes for CASSDWRSGLAGYTF. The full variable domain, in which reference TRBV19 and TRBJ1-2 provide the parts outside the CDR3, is DGGITQSPKYLFRKEGQNVTLSCEQNLNHDAMYWYRQDPGQGLRLIYYSQIVNDFQKGDIAEGYSVSREKKESFPLTVTSAQKNPTAFYLCASSDWRSGLAGYTFGSGTRLTVV.

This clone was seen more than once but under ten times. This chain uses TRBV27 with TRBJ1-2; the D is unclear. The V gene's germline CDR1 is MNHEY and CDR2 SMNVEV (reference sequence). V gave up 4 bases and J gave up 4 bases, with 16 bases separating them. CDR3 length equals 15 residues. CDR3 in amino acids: CASSYSTFGIYGYTF. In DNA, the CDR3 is TGTGCCAGCAGTTACTCTACCTTCGGGATCTATGGCTACACCTTC.

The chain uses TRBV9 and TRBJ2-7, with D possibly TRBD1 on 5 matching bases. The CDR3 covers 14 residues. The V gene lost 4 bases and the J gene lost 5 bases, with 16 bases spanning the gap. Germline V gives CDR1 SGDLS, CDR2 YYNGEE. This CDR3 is CASSPMGLVDEQYF. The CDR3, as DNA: TGTGCCAGCAGCCCCATGGGGCTAGTCGACGAGCAGTACTTC.

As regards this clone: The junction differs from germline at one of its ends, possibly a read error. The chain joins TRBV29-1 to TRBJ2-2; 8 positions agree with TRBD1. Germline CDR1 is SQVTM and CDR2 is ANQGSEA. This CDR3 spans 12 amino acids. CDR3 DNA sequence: TGCAGTGTTGACAGGGGCACCGGGGAGCTGTTTTTT. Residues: CSVDRGTGELFF.

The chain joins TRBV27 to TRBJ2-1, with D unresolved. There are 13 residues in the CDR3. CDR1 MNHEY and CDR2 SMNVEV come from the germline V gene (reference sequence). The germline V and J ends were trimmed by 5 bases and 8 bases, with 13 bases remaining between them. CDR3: CASSPQGLYEQFF. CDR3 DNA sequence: TGTGCCAGCAGTCCCCAAGGCCTGTATGAGCAGTTCTTC.

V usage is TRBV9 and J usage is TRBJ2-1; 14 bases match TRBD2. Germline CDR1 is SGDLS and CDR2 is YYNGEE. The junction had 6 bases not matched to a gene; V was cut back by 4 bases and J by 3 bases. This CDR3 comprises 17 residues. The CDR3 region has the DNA TGTGCCAGCAGCACCAGACTAGCGGGAGGGCTCTACAATGAGCAGTTCTTC. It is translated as CASSTRLAGGLYNEQFF. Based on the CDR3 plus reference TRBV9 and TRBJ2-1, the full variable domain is DSGVTQTPKHLITATGQRVTLRCSPRSGDLSVYWYQQSLDQGLQFLIQYYNGEERAKGNILERFSAQQFPDLHSELNLSSLELGDSALYFCASSTRLAGGLYNEQFFGPGTRLTVL.